This is a list of T cell receptor beta chains from one sample in a study of blood T cell repertoires in COVID-19. Using immunoSEQ multiplex PCR, the repertoire was profiled, and TCRdb retains in-frame clones only, with some absent. The table lists under 250,000 clones, 80% to 85% of them singletons, with less than 5.5% in the top ten. Material: peripheral blood. Receptors were obtained from a man aged 50 to 60 with active or convalescent COVID-19. The CDR3 runs from the conserved cysteine through the conserved F or W. Each record gives: D gene, CDR3 length, clone size, V gene, J gene, CDR3 DNA, CDR3 protein. A D gene is named only where the DNA matches it firmly. Only some rows state a clone size, as once, few, many or a class for expanded clones.

.	11	.	TRBV11-3	TRBJ2-5	TGTGCCAGCAGCCAGGGGGAGACCCAGTACTTC	CASSQGETQYF
TRBD2	15	.	TRBV19	TRBJ2-7	TGTGCCAGTCTAACCCCCCTTGGGGGGGGAGGCGAGCAGTACTTC	CASLTPLGGGGEQYF
TRBD1	17	.	TRBV13	TRBJ2-7	TGTGCCAGCAGCTCGGGGTGGATGCGGACAGGGACGGGAGAGCAGTACTTC	CASSSGWMRTGTGEQYF
TRBD2	15	once	TRBV4-2	TRBJ2-1	TGTGCCAGCAGCCAGCGACTAGCGGGGGGCGATAAGCAGTTCTTC	CASSQRLAGGDKQFF
TRBD2	15	.	TRBV10-3	TRBJ2-1	TGTGCCATCAGTGGAGGGGTGAGGACTAGCGGACAGCAGTTCTTC	CAISGGVRTSGQQFF
TRBD2	16	.	TRBV13	TRBJ2-1	TGTGCCAGCAGCTATGGACTAGCGGGGGGGCTCGGTGAGCAGTTCTTC	CASSYGLAGGLGEQFF
.	15	once	TRBV19	TRBJ2-7	TGTGCCAGTAGTATGGCCCCGGGGGGCACGTACGAGCAGTACTTC	CASSMAPGGTYEQYF
.	14	.	TRBV3-1/TRBV3-2	TRBJ1-2	TGTGCCAGCACCCAGGGGCGTCTATGGGCTGGCTACACCTTC	CASTQGRLWAGYTF
.	12	few	TRBV30	TRBJ2-7	TGTGCCTGGAGTAACAGGGTGGAAGAGCAGTACTTC	CAWSNRVEEQYF
TRBD1	14	.	TRBV5-8	TRBJ1-2	TGTGCCAGCAGCTTGGGTCTAGGGGGCGATGGCTACACCTTC	CASSLGLGGDGYTF
.	16	.	TRBV28	TRBJ1-5	TGTGCCAGCAGTTTGGGACTTATCAGCCACAATCAGCCCCAGCATTTT	CASSLGLISHNQPQHF
.	15	.	TRBV12-5	TRBJ2-1	TGTGCTAGTGGTTTGGACAGGAGCTCCTACAATGAGCAGTTCTTC	CASGLDRSSYNEQFF
.	12	.	TRBV30	TRBJ2-3	TGTGCCTGGACCCCTACCACAGATACGCAGTATTTT	CAWTPTTDTQYF
TRBD1	14	.	TRBV3-1/TRBV3-2	TRBJ1-2	TGTGCCAGTAGACAGGGTGGGGTGGGCTATGGCTACACCTTC	CASRQGGVGYGYTF
TRBD2	19	few	TRBV5-4	TRBJ2-3	TGTGCCAGCAGAAGCGGGGGTAGCGGGGGGCTCTTCTCCACAGATACGCAGTATTTT	CASRSGGSGGLFSTDTQYF
TRBD1	16	.	TRBV18	TRBJ1-1	TGTGCCAGCTCACCCACCCCGGGACAGGGTGACACTGAAGCTTTCTTT	CASSPTPGQGDTEAFF
.	15	.	TRBV27	TRBJ1-4	TGTGCCAGCAGTTCCGGCAGGTCAACTAATGAAAAACTGTTTTTT	CASSSGRSTNEKLFF
.	11	.	TRBV28	TRBJ1-1	TGTGCCAGCAGTTTATCAGCGGGAGCTTTCTTT	CASSLSAGAFF
.	15	.	TRBV27	TRBJ2-5	TGTGCCAGCAGTTTGGTAGGCAGGGCGGGGGAGACCCAGTACTTC	CASSLVGRAGETQYF
TRBD2	19	.	TRBV4-2	TRBJ2-1	TGTGCCAGCAGCCAAGAGCAAGGGAGCGGGGGACAAACATACAATGAGCAGTTCTTC	CASSQEQGSGGQTYNEQFF
.	12	.	TRBV5-1	TRBJ1-1	TGCGCCAGCAGCTACTTTGGTACTGAAGCTTTCTTT	CASSYFGTEAFF
.	14	.	TRBV30	TRBJ1-5	TGTGCCTGGAGTGTACCGGTTAGCAATCAGCCCCAGCATTTT	CAWSVPVSNQPQHF
.	13	.	TRBV24-1	TRBJ1-5	TGTGCCACCAGTGAGGGAGGATCCCCAGCCCAGCATTTT	CATSEGGSPAQHF
.	14	.	TRBV28	TRBJ1-6	TGTGCCAGCAGTCAACACAGGGAGAATTCACCCCTCCACTTT	CASSQHRENSPLHF
TRBD1	15	.	TRBV19	TRBJ1-5	TGTGCCAGTGGCCATCCACAGGGGCGCAATCAGCCCCAGCATTTT	CASGHPQGRNQPQHF
.	15	.	TRBV7-9	TRBJ1-1	TGTGCCAGCAGCCTGGGTGGGAGGGGAGACACTGAAGCTTTCTTT	CASSLGGRGDTEAFF
TRBD1	15	.	TRBV18	TRBJ1-5	TGTGCCAGCTCACCCGACAGGGGAAGCAATCAGCCCCAGCATTTT	CASSPDRGSNQPQHF
.	14	.	TRBV27	TRBJ1-1	TGTGCCAGCAGTCCTGGGGGGGGGCGAACTGAAGCTTTCTTT	CASSPGGGRTEAFF
TRBD1	14	.	TRBV7-2	TRBJ1-6	TGTGCCAGCAGACCGGGACAGGGTAATTCACCCCTCCACTTT	CASRPGQGNSPLHF
TRBD2	15	.	TRBV18	TRBJ2-5	TGTGCCAGCTCACCCCTAGCGGGGGGCCAAGAGACCCAGTACTTC	CASSPLAGGQETQYF
TRBD2	16	.	TRBV4-3	TRBJ2-5	TGCGCCAGCAGCCAAGATACTAGCGGAGCCCGGGGGGCCCAGTACTTC	CASSQDTSGARGAQYF
TRBD1	15	.	TRBV19	TRBJ1-5	TGTGCCAGTAGAAACGACAGGGCGACCAATCAGCCCCAGCATTTT	CASRNDRATNQPQHF
.	13	.	TRBV30	TRBJ1-3	TGTGCCTACAGACAGACCTCTGGAAACACCATATATTTT	CAYRQTSGNTIYF
TRBD1	15	once	TRBV5-6	TRBJ1-1	TGTGCCAGCAGCTCGACAGGGGCTTGGAACACTGAAGCTTTCTTT	CASSSTGAWNTEAFF
.	14	.	TRBV27	TRBJ1-2	TGTGCCAGCAGTTCCGCTGGACAGACGGATGGCTACACCTTC	CASSSAGQTDGYTF
TRBD2	15	.	TRBV5-6	TRBJ2-7	TGTGCCAGCAGCCCCCCCGGCGGGGGGTTCTACGAGCAGTACTTC	CASSPPGGGFYEQYF
.	13	.	TRBV7-9	TRBJ1-4	TGTGCCAGCAGCTTAGGTGGAGAGAAAAAACTGTTTTTT	CASSLGGEKKLFF
.	18	.	TRBV4-1	TRBJ2-6	TGCGCCAGCAGCCAAGAAACCGCCAGGGTTGCTGGGGCCAACGTCCTGACTTTC	CASSQETARVAGANVLTF
TRBD1	14	few	TRBV5-4	TRBJ1-2	TGTGCCAGCAGCACCGGGACAGACAACTATGGCTACACCTTC	CASSTGTDNYGYTF
TRBD1	13	.	TRBV7-9	TRBJ1-2	TGTGCCAGCAGCCTCGGGACAGGGTTTGGCTACACCTTC	CASSLGTGFGYTF
.	14	.	TRBV18	TRBJ2-3	TGTGCCAGCTCGCTGACAGCTACCACAGATACGCAGTATTTT	CASSLTATTDTQYF
TRBD2	14	once	TRBV27	TRBJ2-2	TGTGCCAGCAGCGAACTAGCGGGGACCGGGGAGCTGTTTTTT	CASSELAGTGELFF
.	11	.	TRBV29-1	TRBJ2-5	TGCAGCGTCCGCATCCGGGAGACCCAGTACTTC	CSVRIRETQYF
.	16	.	TRBV19	TRBJ2-3	TGTGCCAGTAGTAATCGCAGGGGATTGAGCACAGATACGCAGTATTTT	CASSNRRGLSTDTQYF
TRBD2	17	.	TRBV28	TRBJ2-7	TGTGCCAGCAGCTTTATATCGGGGACTAGCAGACTCTACGAGCAGTACTTC	CASSFISGTSRLYEQYF
TRBD2	15	.	TRBV7-2	TRBJ2-1	TGTGCCAGCAGCTTTTCTTTTAGCGGGGGCAATGAGCAGTTCTTC	CASSFSFSGGNEQFF
TRBD1	14	.	TRBV9	TRBJ1-5	TGTGCCAGCAGCCTAGGACAGGGCGGTCAGCCCCAGCATTTT	CASSLGQGGQPQHF
.	16	.	TRBV5-5	TRBJ1-5	TGTGCCAGCAGCTTAGCCAAACAGATATACGATCAGCCCCAGCATTTT	CASSLAKQIYDQPQHF
.	14	.	TRBV9	TRBJ2-2	TGTGCCAGCAGCGCCGGACAGACCACCGGGGAGCTGTTTTTT	CASSAGQTTGELFF
.	16	.	TRBV28	TRBJ1-6	TGTGCCAGCAGTTTAGGGGGGGCAGGGGCCAATTCACCCCTCCACTTT	CASSLGGAGANSPLHF
.	13	.	TRBV19	TRBJ1-1	TGTGCCAGTAGTATAAACAGGAAGGCTGAAGCTTTCTTT	CASSINRKAEAFF
.	18	.	TRBV5-4	TRBJ2-3	TGTGCCAGCAGCTCTCGTCAACTAGCCCTTTCTAGCACAGATACGCAGTATTTT	CASSSRQLALSSTDTQYF
TRBD2	15	.	TRBV2	TRBJ2-1	TGTGCCAGCAACATCGGACTAGCGAACTACAATGAGCAGTTCTTC	CASNIGLANYNEQFF
.	16	.	TRBV5-1	TRBJ2-3	TGCGCCAGCAGCTTGGGAGTAGCAGGGAGCACAGATACGCAGTATTTT	CASSLGVAGSTDTQYF